This T cell receptor (beta chain) is drawn from a study of T cells in Graves' hyperthyroidism and ophthalmopathy. As for this clonotype: What it binds is not known.

Study-level findings and limits: Most thyroid clonotypes with frequency above 0.001 were detected in blood.

Germline V gives CDR1 SQVTM, CDR2 ANQGSEA. With 6 bases removed from V and 2 bases from J, the gap between germline ends came to 10 bases. The CDR3 totals 12 residues. From RNA transcripts, TCR beta CDR3 regions were amplified. The study used the HTBI primer set for a first-round RT-PCR of the TCR CDR3. TCRdb itself ran the multiplex PCR reads through MiXCR, one entry per CDR3 protein. The data contain about 570,000 distinct CDR3 sequences, about 43% of them singletons. Clinical symptoms, serum thyroxine, TRAb, thyroid ultrasound and orbital computed tomography established diagnosis. The sample was peripheral blood or thyroid tissue (not recorded which). The chain uses TRBV29-1 and TRBJ1-2; no clear D gene. This receptor was identified in an adult woman with Graves' disease, either hyperthyroidism or ophthalmopathy (not recorded which). This CDR3 is CSVHTVNYGYTF. CDR3 nucleotide sequence: TGCAGCGTCCACACAGTAAACTATGGCTACACCTTC.